A single sample gave rise to the 23 T cell receptor beta chains below, sequenced in a study of blood T cell repertoires in COVID-19. Profiling relied on immunoSEQ multiplex PCR, and the TCRdb table lists in-frame clones only, not all of them. Counted here are 200,000 to 250,000 clones, 85% to 90% occurring once; the ten biggest clones make up approximately 3%. The source material was PBMCs or T cells enriched from blood (not recorded which). The receptors derive from a woman between 45 and 60 years old in a cohort exposed to, infected with or recovered from COVID-19 (not recorded which).

Details on this clone: The same CDR3 arises from other DNA sequences in this sample as well. V is TRBV14 and J is TRBJ1-6, with a possible D match to TRBD1 (6 bases). CDR3 size: 15 residues. The V gene's germline CDR1 is SGHDN and CDR2 FVKESK. The V gene lost 1 base and the J gene lost 7 bases, with 11 bases spanning the gap. CDR3 loop: CASSQGGGWNSPLHF. The CDR3 region has the DNA TGTGCCAGCAGCCAAGGAGGGGGTTGGAATTCACCCCTCCACTTT.

This clone appeared once. The V gene is TRBV19, the J gene TRBJ1-5; no clear D. CDR1 is LNHDA and CDR2 is SQIVND in the germline V gene (reference sequence). The CDR3 loop spans 13 amino acids. The CDR3 region is CGGLGFCNQPQHF. As DNA, the CDR3 is TGTGGAGGGTTAGGGTTCTGCAATCAGCCCCAGCATTTT.

This clone was found once. This chain joins TRBV3-1 (or the pseudogene TRBV3-2) and TRBJ2-7; no clear D gene. Trimming shortened V by 1 base and J by 1 base, and 23 bases separated the two germline ends. Germline-derived CDR1 and CDR2 are LGHDT and YNNKEL (reference sequence). There are 19 residues in the CDR3. CDR3 nucleotide sequence: TGTGCCAGCAGCCAAGGTTTTGATAGTCGGCTGACAAAGTCCTACGAGCAGTACTTC. Its translation: CASSQGFDSRLTKSYEQYF.

The V gene is TRBV5-4, the J gene TRBJ1-1; 8 nucleotides line up with TRBD1. CDR1 is SGHNT, CDR2 YYREEE, per germline (reference sequence). CDR3 size: 14 residues. Trimming removed 0 bases from V and 10 bases from J; junction bases left unmatched: 8. The CDR3 is CASSLGGRGPGAFF. CDR3 bases: TGTGCCAGCAGCTTGGGTGGCAGGGGGCCGGGAGCTTTCTTT.

The genes are TRBV4-1 and TRBJ2-7; tentative D call: TRBD1 (6 bases). The V gene lost 4 bases and the J gene lost 0 bases, with 13 bases spanning the gap. The CDR3 runs 15 residues. Germline-derived CDR1 and CDR2 are MGHRA and YSYEKL. In DNA form, the CDR3 reads TGCGCCAGCAGCCCCCGGGACATAAGCTCCTACGAGCAGTACTTC. Its translation: CASSPRDISSYEQYF.

This clone was recorded a few times. The J gene is TRBJ1-2, the V gene TRBV6-4; D gene ambiguous. The germline V gene encodes CDR1 MRHNA and CDR2 SNTAGT. This CDR3 region has 11 residues. V was pared by 11 bases and J by 4 bases, with 11 bases between. This CDR3 is CAFIHGYGYTF. The CDR3, as DNA: TGTGCCTTCATCCACGGCTATGGCTACACCTTC.

The chain carries TRBV10-3 and TRBJ2-3; 8 positions agree with TRBD1. The germline gives CDR1 ENHRY, CDR2 SYGVKD. The junction had 9 bases not matched to a gene; V was cut back by 2 bases and J by 8 bases. This CDR3 is built from 15 residues. The CDR3 DNA sequence: TGTGCCATCAGTGAGGACAGGGGCCCAGGGGGTACGCAGTATTTT. Amino acid sequence: CAISEDRGPGGTQYF.

The chain recombines TRBV7-2 with TRBJ1-2; D unclear. The CDR3 sequence is 16 residues long. Germline CDR1 is SGHTA and CDR2 is FQGNSA. The V end lost 1 base, the J end lost 8 bases, and 20 bases lay between the germline ends. CDR3 sequence (DNA): TGTGCCAGCAGCTTAGATGGGTCGGGAGCTCGTAGGGGCTACACCTTC. It specifies CASSLDGSGARRGYTF.

In DNA form, the CDR3 reads TGTGCCAGCAGCCAACCCGGGACAGGAGTCTATGAGCAGTTCTTC. This gives the protein CASSQPGTGVYEQFF. This rearrangement joins TRBV14 to TRBJ2-1; TRBD1 agrees at 8 bases. The CDR3 has 15 residues. V trimming: 2 bases; J trimming: 8 bases; junction bases outside the gene matches: 8. Per the germline V gene, CDR1 is SGHDN and CDR2 is FVKESK.

CDR3 amino acids: CAISEYGGMRYEQYF. The CDR3 coding sequence is TGTGCCATCAGTGAGTACGGGGGGATGAGGTACGAGCAGTACTTC. The rearrangement links TRBV10-3 to TRBJ2-7; 7 positions match TRBD2. The germline gives CDR1 ENHRY, CDR2 SYGVKD. The CDR3 runs to 15 residues. J gave up 4 bases and V 1 base, and 7 bases lay outside the gene matches.

The chain recombines TRBV7-2 with TRBJ2-1; 13 bases are a match to TRBD2. This CDR3 has 16 amino acids. V dropped 6 bases and J dropped 10; count of bases not matched to a gene: 12. Germline V gene sequence: CDR1 SGHTA, CDR2 FQGNSA. CDR3 DNA: TGTGCCAGCAGACTCCGGACTAGCGGGGGTACTGGGGAGCAGTTCTTC. It specifies CASRLRTSGGTGEQFF.

The chain joins TRBV20-1 to TRBJ1-2; D perhaps matches TRBD1 (5 bases). The V end lost 3 bases, the J end lost 2 bases, and 7 bases lay between the germline ends. The CDR3 is 12 amino acids. Germline V gives CDR1 DFQATT, CDR2 SNEGSKA (reference sequence). The CDR3 DNA reads TGCAGTGCTAGTAACAGGAACTATGGCTACACCTTC. Amino acids: CSASNRNYGYTF.

This clone has only one observation. This rearrangement joins TRBV5-1 to TRBJ2-3, with TRBD1 identical over 9 bases. CDR1 and CDR2 from the germline V gene are SGHRS and YFSETQ. V was pared by 4 bases and J by 11 bases, with 11 bases of the junction left unmatched. The CDR3 has 14 amino acids. The CDR3 loop is CASSVGDRAIRQYF. CDR3 nucleotide sequence: TGCGCCAGCAGCGTAGGGGACAGGGCGATCCGGCAGTATTTT.

The gene calls are TRBV12-3 or TRBV12-4 and TRBJ1-2, with D unclear. The CDR3 spans 13 residues. V lost 5 bases and J 1 base, leaving 8 bases between the germline ends. The CDR3 is CASSLGLNYGYTF. The CDR3 region has the DNA TGTGCCAGCAGTCTCGGACTTAACTATGGCTACACCTTC.

This chain uses TRBV5-1 with TRBJ1-6; 9 nucleotides match TRBD1. This CDR3 comprises 14 residues. Germline loops: CDR1 SGHRS, CDR2 YFSETQ. J was trimmed by 7 bases and V by 5 bases; bases with no gene match: 4. The CDR3 protein is CASSSDRGNSPLHF. The DNA for the CDR3 is TGCGCCAGCAGTTCGGACAGGGGAAATTCACCCCTCCACTTT.

The chain couples TRBV29-1 to TRBJ1-1, with 9 bases matching TRBD1. CDR1 is SQVTM and CDR2 is ANQGSEA in the germline V gene. Unmatched junction bases numbered 0, after V lost 1 base and J lost 3 bases. This CDR3 is 13 amino acids long. CDR3 amino acids: CSVEGTGDTEAFF. DNA for the CDR3: TGCAGCGTTGAAGGGACAGGGGACACTGAAGCTTTCTTT.

The V gene is TRBV27, the J gene TRBJ1-2, with TRBD1 identical over 9 bases. V trimming: 10 bases; J trimming: 2 bases; junction bases outside the gene matches: 5. This CDR3 is 13 amino acids long. The germline CDR1 and CDR2 sequences are MNHEY and SMNVEV (reference sequence). CDR3 DNA: TGTGCCACCGGACAGGGGCCCAACTATGGCTACACCTTC. As protein: CATGQGPNYGYTF.

V and J are TRBV4-3 and TRBJ1-5; D might be TRBD1 (5 bases). CDR3 length equals 15 residues. V lost 6 bases and J 2 bases, leaving 14 bases between the germline ends. The V gene's germline CDR1 is LGHNA and CDR2 YSLEER. The CDR3 spells CASRRGGLRNQPQHF. CDR3 coding DNA: TGCGCCAGCAGGCGGGGCGGGTTGCGCAATCAGCCCCAGCATTTT.

The gene calls are TRBV5-5 and TRBJ1-3; D call uncertain. V gave up 1 base and J gave up 4 bases, with 15 bases separating them. The CDR3 sequence is 16 residues long. Germline V gives CDR1 SGHKS, CDR2 YYEKEE (reference sequence). CDR3 DNA sequence: TGTGCCAGCAGCTTGTCCGGCCCGAGGGAAGGAAACACCATATATTTT. Translated: CASSLSGPREGNTIYF.

Details on this clone: The sample holds other DNA sequences that translate to the same CDR3. The chain carries TRBV20-1 and TRBJ2-3; no clear D gene. Trimming removed 3 bases from V and 1 base from J, with 8 bases in between. This CDR3 is built from 13 residues. Germline assignment: CDR1 DFQATT and CDR2 SNEGSKA (reference sequence). In DNA form, the CDR3 reads TGCAGTGCTAGTGTAGCCGGCACAGATACGCAGTATTTT. Its translation is CSASVAGTDTQYF.

The chain recombines TRBV5-6 with TRBJ1-1; D is uncertain. In germline, CDR1 is SGHDT, CDR2 YYEEEE. This CDR3 is built from 14 residues. Trimming took 2 bases from V and 4 from J, leaving 12 bases between them. DNA for the CDR3: TGTGCCAGCAGCTTAAGTTTCGAGGTCACTGAAGCTTTCTTT. Amino acids: CASSLSFEVTEAFF.

This rearrangement joins TRBV9 to TRBJ2-3; tentative D call: TRBD1 (6 bases). The CDR3 is 14 amino acids. Trimming left V 7 bases short and J 4 bases short, with 16 bases between. Germline V gives CDR1 SGDLS, CDR2 YYNGEE. CDR3 nucleotides: TGTGCCAGCGCGGTAAGCCCAGGGGCAGATACGCAGTATTTT. This gives the protein CASAVSPGADTQYF. The whole variable domain, filled in from reference TRBV9 and TRBJ2-3, reads DSGVTQTPKHLITATGQRVTLRCSPRSGDLSVYWYQQSLDQGLQFLIQYYNGEERAKGNILERFSAQQFPDLHSELNLSSLELGDSALYFCASAVSPGADTQYFGPGTRLTVL.

This clone was seen a single time. The genes are TRBV7-2 and TRBJ1-5, with 7 bases that match TRBD1. Trimming took 1 base from V and 3 from J; bases not matched to a gene: 3. The CDR3 has 15 residues. Germline CDR1 and CDR2: SGHTA and FQGNSA. The CDR3 DNA is TGTGCCAGCAGCTTAGACAGGGGTCACAATCAGCCCCAGCATTTT. Translating gives CASSLDRGHNQPQHF.